The rows below give T cell receptor beta chains drawn from one sample of a study of identical twins. A single record per CDR3 protein comes from TCRdb applying MiXCR to the 5' RACE reads. The sample consists of 510,000 or so distinct CDR3 sequences, nearly 15% of them appearing once. These data also featured in a second study, about yellow fever vaccine responses in identical twins.

Sequenced material: CD4+ T cells sorted from blood. These receptors were taken from a woman aged 18-29 years in good health. Each CDR3 is given with its conserved first and last residue. A D gene is named only where the DNA matches it firmly. For some rows the clone size is stated as once, few or many, or as a class when expanded; others skip it.

J: TRBJ2-3
size: few
D: NA
length: 16
V: TRBV5-1
DNA: TGCGCCAGCAGCCTCTTCCGAGGGACGAGCACAGATACGCAGTATTTT
CDR3: CASSLFRGTSTDTQYF

J: TRBJ2-7
size: NA
D: NA
length: 16
V: TRBV4-1
DNA: TGCGCCAGCAGCCTCGGCCTCGGACCCGTCTCCTACGAGCAGTACTTC
CDR3: CASSLGLGPVSYEQYF

J: TRBJ2-7
size: NA
D: NA
length: 15
V: TRBV27
DNA: TGTGCCAGCAGTAGTCAGCGGTCCTGGTTGTACGAGCAGTACTTC
CDR3: CASSSQRSWLYEQYF

J: TRBJ2-3
size: few
D: NA
length: 16
V: TRBV20-1
DNA: TGCAGTGCTCCGTCGAGACTAGTAACTAGCACAGATACGCAGTATTTT
CDR3: CSAPSRLVTSTDTQYF

J: TRBJ2-5
size: NA
D: TRBD2
length: 16
V: TRBV24-1
DNA: TGTGCCACCAGTGATTTCGGACTAGCGGTCCAAGAGACCCAGTACTTC
CDR3: CATSDFGLAVQETQYF

J: TRBJ2-3
size: few
D: TRBD2
length: 14
V: TRBV20-1
DNA: TGCAGTGCTAGTTATGCGGGAGTCCCAGATACGCAGTATTTT
CDR3: CSASYAGVPDTQYF

J: TRBJ2-3
size: NA
D: TRBD2
length: 16
V: TRBV11-3
DNA: TGTGCCAGCAGCTTATATACTAGCGCCCAGGGCGATACGCAGTATTTT
CDR3: CASSLYTSAQGDTQYF

J: TRBJ1-6
size: NA
D: NA
length: 13
V: TRBV6-1
DNA: TGTGCCAGCAGCGATACCTATAATTCACCCCTCCACTTT
CDR3: CASSDTYNSPLHF

J: TRBJ2-5
size: few
D: NA
length: 18
V: TRBV12-3/TRBV12-4
DNA: TGTGCCAGCAGCACCCAACAGGGAGGGGGGGTACGTCAAGAGACCCAGTACTTC
CDR3: CASSTQQGGGVRQETQYF

J: TRBJ2-5
size: NA
D: NA
length: 11
V: TRBV29-1
DNA: TGCAGCGTAACGGGTGGGGGGACCCAGTACTTC
CDR3: CSVTGGGTQYF

J: TRBJ1-6
size: NA
D: NA
length: 16
V: TRBV20-1
DNA: TGCAGTGCTTCGCGGGAGTTTAGCTCCTATAATTCACCCCTCCACTTT
CDR3: CSASREFSSYNSPLHF

J: TRBJ2-3
size: few
D: NA
length: 13
V: TRBV10-3
DNA: TGTGCCATCAGCCACGGCCCCGGGGCGACGCAGTATTTT
CDR3: CAISHGPGATQYF

J: TRBJ2-1
size: few
D: TRBD2
length: 16
V: TRBV20-1
DNA: TGCAGTGCTACCCCTAATCGCGGGAGAGTCTACAATGAGCAGTTCTTC
CDR3: CSATPNRGRVYNEQFF

J: TRBJ2-5
size: NA
D: NA
length: 16
V: TRBV10-3
DNA: TGTGCCATCAGCCCACGGACAAGTACTTTTCAAGAGACCCAGTACTTC
CDR3: CAISPRTSTFQETQYF

J: TRBJ1-1
size: few
D: TRBD1
length: 14
V: TRBV5-1
DNA: TGCGCCAGCAGCCAGACAGGGGGTGTCACTGAAGCTTTCTTT
CDR3: CASSQTGGVTEAFF

J: TRBJ1-1
size: NA
D: TRBD1
length: 15
V: TRBV2
DNA: TGTGCCAGCAGTGAGGAGGGACAGGGCAACACTGAAGCTTTCTTT
CDR3: CASSEEGQGNTEAFF

J: TRBJ1-2
size: NA
D: NA
length: 15
V: TRBV25-1
DNA: TGTGCCAGCAGTGAACCCTTGCCAGGGGACTATGGCTACACCTTC
CDR3: CASSEPLPGDYGYTF

J: TRBJ2-3
size: few
D: NA
length: 16
V: TRBV28
DNA: TGTGCCAGCAGTTTTTCAGGAGGGGTCGGCACAGATACGCAGTATTTT
CDR3: CASSFSGGVGTDTQYF

J: TRBJ1-2
size: few
D: NA
length: 13
V: TRBV6-5
DNA: TGTGCCAGCAGTTACGACGGCGGCTATGGCTACACCTTC
CDR3: CASSYDGGYGYTF

J: TRBJ1-5
size: NA
D: NA
length: 17
V: TRBV20-1
DNA: TGCGGTGCTAGAGATGGTGTTAAGAAATATAGCAATCAGCCCCAGCATTTT
CDR3: CGARDGVKKYSNQPQHF

J: TRBJ1-2
size: few
D: NA
length: 15
V: TRBV29-1
DNA: TGCAGCGTTGAAGGAGGGGCCAAGAACAACTATGGCTACACCTTC
CDR3: CSVEGGAKNNYGYTF

J: TRBJ2-3
size: NA
D: NA
length: 16
V: TRBV18
DNA: TGTGCCAGCTCGGTGCTTTTGAGAGGGCCGACAGATACGCAGTATTTT
CDR3: CASSVLLRGPTDTQYF

J: TRBJ1-5
size: NA
D: NA
length: 17
V: TRBV24-1
DNA: TGTGCCACCAGTTTGGGGGGCCAAGAGGGGTTTAATCAGCCCCAGCATTTT
CDR3: CATSLGGQEGFNQPQHF

J: TRBJ2-2
size: NA
D: NA
length: 16
V: TRBV4-1
DNA: TGCGCCAGCAGCCAAGAGTCCTCACTAGGGGGCGGGGAGCTGTTTTTT
CDR3: CASSQESSLGGGELFF

J: TRBJ2-5
size: NA
D: NA
length: 13
V: TRBV4-1
DNA: TGCGCCAGCAGCCAAACGGGTCAAGAGACCCAGTACTTC
CDR3: CASSQTGQETQYF

J: TRBJ2-5
size: many
D: NA
length: 13
V: TRBV7-2
DNA: TGCGCCAGCAGCTTGGTGAGAGAAGAGACCCAGTACTTC
CDR3: CASSLVREETQYF

J: TRBJ1-2
size: NA
D: TRBD1
length: 16
V: TRBV14
DNA: TGTGCCAGCAGCCAAATTGGACAGGGGGCTTCTCATGGCTACACCTTC
CDR3: CASSQIGQGASHGYTF

J: TRBJ2-3
size: NA
D: NA
length: 20
V: TRBV11-1
DNA: TGTGCCAGCAGCCGCGGGTCTGGGGGGCCAACTCATTTTGGCACAGATACGCAGTATTTT
CDR3: CASSRGSGGPTHFGTDTQYF

J: TRBJ2-5
size: few
D: NA
length: 11
V: TRBV20-1
DNA: TGCAGTGCTACGGATCTAGAGACCCAGTACTTC
CDR3: CSATDLETQYF

J: TRBJ2-1
size: few
D: TRBD1
length: 15
V: TRBV20-1
DNA: TGCAGTGCTAGAGACCCCCGGACAGGGGACAATGAGCAGTTCTTC
CDR3: CSARDPRTGDNEQFF

J: TRBJ2-7
size: few
D: NA
length: 13
V: TRBV29-1
DNA: TGCAGCGTTGAAAAAGGTCTAGCCGACGAGCAGTACTTC
CDR3: CSVEKGLADEQYF

J: TRBJ2-7
size: NA
D: TRBD1
length: 14
V: TRBV5-1
DNA: TGCGCCAGCAGCCCGGAGGGACAGGGCGGTGAGCAGTACTTC
CDR3: CASSPEGQGGEQYF

J: TRBJ1-2
size: many
D: NA
length: 13
V: TRBV10-3
DNA: TGTGCCATCAGTGACGGACAGAGCTATGGCTACACCTTC
CDR3: CAISDGQSYGYTF

J: TRBJ2-5
size: NA
D: NA
length: 15
V: TRBV20-1
DNA: TGCAGTGCTAGAAATCTCAGGCCCAGCCAAGAGACCCAGTACTTC
CDR3: CSARNLRPSQETQYF

J: TRBJ2-2
size: few
D: NA
length: 17
V: TRBV5-1
DNA: TGCGCCAGCAGCAACTCCGGGACGGAGAAGAACACCGGGGAGCTGTTTTTT
CDR3: CASSNSGTEKNTGELFF

J: TRBJ2-7
size: NA
D: TRBD2
length: 16
V: TRBV4-1
DNA: TGCGCCAGCAGCCAAGTCGGGCTAGCGGGAGCCTACGAGCAGTACTTC
CDR3: CASSQVGLAGAYEQYF

J: TRBJ1-1
size: NA
D: NA
length: 13
V: TRBV19
DNA: TGTGCCAGTAGTTTCCTGGAATTCACTGAAGCTTTCTTT
CDR3: CASSFLEFTEAFF

J: TRBJ1-6
size: few
D: NA
length: 14
V: TRBV28
DNA: TGTGCCAGCAGGCCGGCGGGTCAGGGTCCACCCCTCCACTTT
CDR3: CASRPAGQGPPLHF

J: TRBJ2-7
size: NA
D: NA
length: 11
V: TRBV29-1
DNA: TGCAGCGTTGGGGGTACCTACGAGCAGTACTTC
CDR3: CSVGGTYEQYF

J: TRBJ2-7
size: few
D: NA
length: 14
V: TRBV5-1
DNA: TGCGCCAGCAGCTTGGGGGAGGCGGCCTACGAGCAGTACTTC
CDR3: CASSLGEAAYEQYF

J: TRBJ2-1
size: few
D: NA
length: 14
V: TRBV2
DNA: TGTGCCAGCACCCGACGTAGCAGCCTTAATGAGCAGTTCTTC
CDR3: CASTRRSSLNEQFF

J: TRBJ1-5
size: many
D: NA
length: 12
V: TRBV12-3/TRBV12-4
DNA: TGTGCCAGCAGGTACGGCAATCAGCCCCAGCATTTT
CDR3: CASRYGNQPQHF

J: TRBJ2-1
size: NA
D: NA
length: 16
V: TRBV4-1
DNA: TGCGCCAGCAGCCAAGGTACTCGAAGCTCCTACAATGAGCAGTTCTTC
CDR3: CASSQGTRSSYNEQFF

J: TRBJ1-1
size: few
D: NA
length: 18
V: TRBV20-1
DNA: TGCAGTGCTCTATTAGTTTTCGCATCGACAGTCATGAACACTGAAGCTTTCTTT
CDR3: CSALLVFASTVMNTEAFF

J: TRBJ2-3
size: NA
D: NA
length: 16
V: TRBV15
DNA: TGTGCCACCAGCAGAGAGAGGCTGTGGAGAATGGGTTCGCAGTATTTT
CDR3: CATSRERLWRMGSQYF

J: TRBJ2-5
size: few
D: NA
length: 13
V: TRBV20-1
DNA: TGCAGTGCTACTACACCGGGACGTATATTCCAGTACTTC
CDR3: CSATTPGRIFQYF

J: TRBJ2-5
size: NA
D: NA
length: 14
V: TRBV29-1
DNA: TGCAGCGTTTATGGTCGGGGGACGGGAGAGACCCAGTACTTC
CDR3: CSVYGRGTGETQYF

J: TRBJ1-5
size: few
D: NA
length: 16
V: TRBV25-1
DNA: TGTGCCAGCAGTGAGGGGCCAGATAATAGCAATCAGCCCCAGCATTTT
CDR3: CASSEGPDNSNQPQHF

J: TRBJ1-2
size: few
D: NA
length: 14
V: TRBV28
DNA: TGTGCCAGCTACGGGCGGGCAGGGCACTATGGCTACACCTTC
CDR3: CASYGRAGHYGYTF

J: TRBJ2-7
size: many
D: NA
length: 14
V: TRBV28
DNA: TGTGCCAGCAGCCTAGGGTACCCTCGGCACGAGCAGTACTTC
CDR3: CASSLGYPRHEQYF

J: TRBJ2-1
size: few
D: NA
length: 13
V: TRBV20-1
DNA: TGCAGTGCCACAGGGTTCTCCTACAATGAGCAGTTCTTC
CDR3: CSATGFSYNEQFF

J: TRBJ2-1
size: NA
D: TRBD2
length: 16
V: TRBV20-1
DNA: TGCAGTGCTAGGGCTCGGACTAGCGGTTCCTACAATGAGCAGTTCTTC
CDR3: CSARARTSGSYNEQFF

J: TRBJ2-5
size: NA
D: TRBD2
length: 15
V: TRBV20-1
DNA: TGCAGTGCTCCTCGACTAGCGGGGCGCCGGGAGACCCAGTACTTC
CDR3: CSAPRLAGRRETQYF

J: TRBJ2-2
size: NA
D: NA
length: 14
V: TRBV20-1
DNA: TGCAGTGCTCGCCGGGCCTCGAACACCGGGGAGCTGTTTTTT
CDR3: CSARRASNTGELFF